The clone carrying this TCR beta chain has just a few counts. Its antigen is still unknown. Deletions cut 3 bases from V and 6 bases from J, with 22 bases between. The germline V gene has CDR1 SGHRS and CDR2 YFSETQ. There are 17 residues in the CDR3. The data originate from a study of T cells after yellow fever vaccination. In making TCR cDNA, 5'RACE template switching added a universal primer site and UMIs to it. Using its own MiXCR run on the 5' RACE reads, TCRdb lists one record per CDR3 protein. This table holds hundreds of thousands of distinct CDR3 sequences, roughly 12% found once. Study results and limitations: Peaking on day 5 versus 15, the secondary response was faster but weaker. Subsequent to the booster, the majority of primary-vaccination clones reappeared (under 98% CD4, 88% CD8). The CD4 and CD8 compartments had a small share of their clonotypes in common.

The starting material was PBMCs, obtained on the day of the yellow fever booster vaccination. The V call is TRBV5-1, the J call TRBJ2-1, with D perhaps TRBD1 (7 bases). The origin of this receptor is a man aged 30 to 45 who received the YFV17D yellow fever vaccine. The CDR3 nucleotides read TGCGCCAGCAGCTGGGGGGCGAGACAGGGTCAGCGCAATGAGCAGTTCTTC. It encodes CASSWGARQGQRNEQFF.